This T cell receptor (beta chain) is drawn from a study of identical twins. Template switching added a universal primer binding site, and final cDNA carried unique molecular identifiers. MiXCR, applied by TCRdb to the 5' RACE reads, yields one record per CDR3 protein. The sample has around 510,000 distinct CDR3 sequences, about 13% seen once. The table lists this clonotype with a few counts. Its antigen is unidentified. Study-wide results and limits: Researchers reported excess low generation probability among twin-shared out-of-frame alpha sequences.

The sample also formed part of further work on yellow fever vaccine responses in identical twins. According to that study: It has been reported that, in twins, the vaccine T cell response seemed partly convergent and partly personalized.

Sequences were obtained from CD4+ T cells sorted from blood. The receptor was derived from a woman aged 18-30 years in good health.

The CDR3 DNA sequence: TGTGCCAGCAGTTTAAACGGACAGGTACAGCCCCAGCATTTT. Protein product: CASSLNGQVQPQHF. The gene calls are TRBV28 and TRBJ1-5; 7 bases match TRBD1. With V trimmed by 2 bases and J by 7 bases, 5 bases remained unmatched. Germline CDR1 MDHEN, CDR2 SYDVKM. The CDR3 runs to 14 residues.